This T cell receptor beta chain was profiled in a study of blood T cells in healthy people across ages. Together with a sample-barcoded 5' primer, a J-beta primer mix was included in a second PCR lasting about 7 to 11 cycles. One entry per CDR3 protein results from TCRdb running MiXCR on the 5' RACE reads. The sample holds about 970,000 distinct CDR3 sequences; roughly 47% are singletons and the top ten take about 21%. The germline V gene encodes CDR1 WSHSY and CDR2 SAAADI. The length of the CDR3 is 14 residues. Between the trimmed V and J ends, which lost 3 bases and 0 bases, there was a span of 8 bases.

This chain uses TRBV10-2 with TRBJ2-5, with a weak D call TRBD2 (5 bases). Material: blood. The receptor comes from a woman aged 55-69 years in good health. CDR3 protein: CASSESGNQETQYF. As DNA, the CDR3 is TGCGCCAGCAGTGAATCGGGGAACCAAGAGACCCAGTACTTC.